The 5 T cell receptor beta chains below all came from one sample that was sequenced in a study of regulatory T cells. The primer mix had 52 TRBV and 13 TRBJ primers. Sequenced by immunoSEQ multiplex PCR; TCRdb stores in-frame clones only, minus some. This table holds some 17,000 clones, around 90% found once. Sequencing used CD8+ T cells sorted from blood. These receptors were obtained from a person between 18 and 35 years old with CD3G deficiency.

The chain has TRBV10-2 and TRBJ1-1; no firm D call. Trimming cost V 1 base and J 0 bases, with 9 bases left between them. This CDR3 is built from 15 residues. Germline V CDR1 and CDR2: WSHSY, SAAADI. CDR3 loop: CASSELVDLNTEAFF. Here the CDR3 DNA reads TGCGCCAGCAGTGAGTTGGTGGACTTGAACACTGAAGCTTTCTTT.

This sequence joins TRBV27 and TRBJ1-2, with TRBD1 identical over 9 bases. V gave up 6 bases and J gave up 6 bases; unmatched junction bases: 8. CDR1 and CDR2 from the germline V gene are MNHEY and SMNVEV (reference sequence). The CDR3 length is 14 residues. The CDR3 DNA reads TGTGCCAGCAGGATAATACAGGGGGCTGATGGCTACACCTTC. This sequence encodes CASRIIQGADGYTF.

The genes are TRBV28 and TRBJ1-1, with D hard to call. The CDR3 contains 13 residues. The germline V and J ends were trimmed by 5 bases and 0 bases, with 7 bases remaining between them. Germline-derived CDR1 and CDR2 are MDHEN and SYDVKM. The CDR3 reads CASSETMNTEAFF. The CDR3 bases are TGTGCCAGCAGTGAGACTATGAACACTGAAGCTTTCTTT. Based on the CDR3 plus reference TRBV28 and TRBJ1-1, the full variable domain is DVKVTQSSRYLVKRTGEKVFLECVQDMDHENMFWYRQDPGLGLRLIYFSYDVKMKEKGDIPEGYSVSREKKERFSLILESASTNQTSMYLCASSETMNTEAFFGQGTRLTVV.

V is TRBV5-1 and J is TRBJ2-1, with D tentatively TRBD1 (5 bases). The CDR3 sequence is 16 residues long. The V and J ends lost 0 bases and 3 bases respectively, with 13 bases between them. CDR1 and CDR2 from the germline V gene are SGHRS and YFSETQ. The CDR3 DNA reads as TGCGCCAGCAGCTTGGTAGGTCAGGGCTACTACAATGAGCAGTTCTTC. It specifies CASSLVGQGYYNEQFF.

This clone was detected once. This chain connects TRBV18 to TRBJ2-2, with D possibly matching TRBD2 (5 bases). Trimming stripped 6 bases from V and 6 bases from J, with 14 bases between. Germline values: CDR1 KGHSH, CDR2 LQKENI. The CDR3 runs 14 residues. CDR3 amino acids: CASSSGSVAGELFF. The CDR3 bases are TGTGCCAGCTCCTCGGGATCTGTCGCCGGGGAGCTGTTTTTT.